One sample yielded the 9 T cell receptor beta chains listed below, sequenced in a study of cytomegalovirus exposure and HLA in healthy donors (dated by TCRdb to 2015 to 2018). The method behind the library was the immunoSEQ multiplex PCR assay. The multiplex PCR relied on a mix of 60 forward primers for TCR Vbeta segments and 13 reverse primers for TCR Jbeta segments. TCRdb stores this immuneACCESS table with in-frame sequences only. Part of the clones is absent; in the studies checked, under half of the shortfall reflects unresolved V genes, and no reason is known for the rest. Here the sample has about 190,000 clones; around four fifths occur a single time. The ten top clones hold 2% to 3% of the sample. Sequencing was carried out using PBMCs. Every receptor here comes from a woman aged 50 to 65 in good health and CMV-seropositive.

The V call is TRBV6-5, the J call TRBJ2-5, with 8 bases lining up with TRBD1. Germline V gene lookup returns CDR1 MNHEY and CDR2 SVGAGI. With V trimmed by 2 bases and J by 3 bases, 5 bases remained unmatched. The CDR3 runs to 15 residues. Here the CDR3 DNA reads TGTGCCAGCAGTTACAGACCAGGGGGCGAAGAGACCCAGTACTTC. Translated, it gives CASSYRPGGEETQYF.

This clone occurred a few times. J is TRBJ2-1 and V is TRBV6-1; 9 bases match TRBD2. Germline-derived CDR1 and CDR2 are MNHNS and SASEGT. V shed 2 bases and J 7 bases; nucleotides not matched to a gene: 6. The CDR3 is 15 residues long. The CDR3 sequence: CASSELAGPLNEQFF. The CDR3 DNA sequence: TGTGCCAGCAGTGAACTAGCGGGACCTTTGAATGAGCAGTTCTTC.

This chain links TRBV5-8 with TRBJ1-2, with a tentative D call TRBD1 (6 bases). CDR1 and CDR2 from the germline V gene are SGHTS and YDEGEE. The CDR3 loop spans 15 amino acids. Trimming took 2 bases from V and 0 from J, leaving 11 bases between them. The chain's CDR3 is CASSFSTGANYGYTF. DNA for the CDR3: TGTGCCAGCAGCTTTTCGACAGGAGCTAACTATGGCTACACCTTC.

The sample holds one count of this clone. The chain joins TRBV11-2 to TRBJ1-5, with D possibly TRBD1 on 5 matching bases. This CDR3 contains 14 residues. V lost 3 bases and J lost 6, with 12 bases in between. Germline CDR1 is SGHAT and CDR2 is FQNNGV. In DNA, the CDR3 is TGTGCCAGCAGCTTTAGTGGGGGGATTCAGCCCCAGCATTTT. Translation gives CASSFSGGIQPQHF. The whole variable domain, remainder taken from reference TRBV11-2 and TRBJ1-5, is EAGVAQSPRYKIIEKRQSVAFWCNPISGHATLYWYQQILGQGPKLLIQFQNNGVVDDSQLPKDRFSAERLKGVDSTLKIQPAKLEDSAVYLCASSFSGGIQPQHFGDGTRLSIL.

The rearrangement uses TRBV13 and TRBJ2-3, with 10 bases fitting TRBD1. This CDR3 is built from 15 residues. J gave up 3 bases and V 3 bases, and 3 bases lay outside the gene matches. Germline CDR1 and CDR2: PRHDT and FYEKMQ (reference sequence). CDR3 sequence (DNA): TGTGCCAGCAGCTTCAGGACAGGGGGGACAGATACGCAGTATTTT. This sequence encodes CASSFRTGGTDTQYF. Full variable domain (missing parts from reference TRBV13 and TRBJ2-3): AAGVIQSPRHLIKEKRETATLKCYPIPRHDTVYWYQQGPGQDPQFLISFYEKMQSDKGSIPDRFSAQQFSDYHSELNMSSLELGDSALYFCASSFRTGGTDTQYFGPGTRLTVL.

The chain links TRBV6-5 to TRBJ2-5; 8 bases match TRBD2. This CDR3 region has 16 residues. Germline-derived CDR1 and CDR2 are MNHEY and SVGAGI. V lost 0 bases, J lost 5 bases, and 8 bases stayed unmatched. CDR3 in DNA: TGTGCCAGCAGTTACTCAACGGGGGGGCCGGGGGAGACCCAGTACTTC. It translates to CASSYSTGGPGETQYF.

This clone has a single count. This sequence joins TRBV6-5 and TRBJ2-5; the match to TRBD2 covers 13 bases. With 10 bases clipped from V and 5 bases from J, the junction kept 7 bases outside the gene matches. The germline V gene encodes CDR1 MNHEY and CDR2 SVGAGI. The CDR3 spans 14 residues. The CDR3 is CATRTSGGPETQYF. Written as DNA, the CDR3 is TGTGCCACCCGGACTAGCGGGGGCCCGGAGACCCAGTACTTC.

In DNA, the CDR3 is TGTGCCAGCAGGACGACAGGGTCCTACGAGACCCAGTACTTC. This translates into CASRTTGSYETQYF. The gene calls are TRBV6-6 and TRBJ2-5; 7 nucleotides match TRBD1. The ends lost 6 bases at V and 5 bases at J; junction bases unmatched: 9. This CDR3 region has 14 residues. From germline, CDR1 is MNHNY and CDR2 SVGAGI (reference sequence).

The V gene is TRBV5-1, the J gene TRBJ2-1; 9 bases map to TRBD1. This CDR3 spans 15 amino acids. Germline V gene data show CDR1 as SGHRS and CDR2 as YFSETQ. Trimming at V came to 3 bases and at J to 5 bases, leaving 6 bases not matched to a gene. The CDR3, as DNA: TGCGCCAGCAGCTCTAACAGGGGGCAGAACAATGAGCAGTTCTTC. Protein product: CASSSNRGQNNEQFF.